Presented here are 8 T cell receptor beta chains from one specimen sequenced in a study of Ad26.COV2.S vaccination and SARS-CoV-2 variants. Profiling relied on immunoSEQ multiplex PCR, and the TCRdb table lists in-frame clones only, not all of them. The data show roughly 700,000 clones, about 90% seen once. Treatment indicated: roughly 19 received Ad26.COV2.S at low or high dose, single or two shots; 5 received placebo; per-sample allocation not given. Following the first vaccine or placebo injection, samples were taken on day 63. Sample: peripheral blood, taken in a trial of Ad26.COV2.S vaccine versus placebo. These receptor sequences come from a person aged 18-60 years who received the Ad26.COV2.S COVID-19 vaccine or a placebo.

This clone was seen a handful of times. The chain employs TRBV19 and TRBJ1-2, with TRBD1 as a possible D gene (6 bases). Germline V gene data show CDR1 as LNHDA and CDR2 as SQIVND (reference sequence). CDR3 length: 14 amino acids. V shed 4 bases and J shed 3 bases, with 12 bases lying between them. The CDR3 region is CASSTSGADYGYTF. CDR3 DNA sequence: TGTGCCAGTAGTACTTCAGGGGCCGACTATGGCTACACCTTC. The complete variable domain, with remaining parts taken from reference TRBV19 and TRBJ1-2, reads DGGITQSPKYLFRKEGQNVTLSCEQNLNHDAMYWYRQDPGQGLRLIYYSQIVNDFQKGDIAEGYSVSREKKESFPLTVTSAQKNPTAFYLCASSTSGADYGYTFGSGTRLTVV.

This rearrangement joins TRBV9 to TRBJ1-1; D is perhaps TRBD1 (5 bases). There are 13 residues in the CDR3. V was shortened by 0 bases and J by 5 bases, with 8 bases between the two germline ends. Germline CDR1 SGDLS, CDR2 YYNGEE. CDR3 protein: CASSVAGETEAFF. CDR3 nucleotides: TGTGCCAGCAGCGTAGCGGGGGAGACTGAAGCTTTCTTT.

This clone is a singleton in its sample. The chain combines TRBV10-3 with TRBJ1-3; TRBD1 is a possible D gene (5 bases). Germline CDR1 ENHRY, CDR2 SYGVKD. This CDR3 comprises 16 residues. The V and J ends lost 3 bases and 6 bases respectively, with 18 bases between them. As DNA, the CDR3 is TGTGCCATCAGTGATCTCGGGGGTGCGGTTTCAAACACCATATATTTT. Protein: CAISDLGGAVSNTIYF.

This chain joins TRBV6-2 or TRBV6-3 and TRBJ2-7; D may be TRBD1 (6 bases). V was trimmed by 0 bases and J by 7 bases, leaving 13 bases between them. Germline CDR1 is MNHEY and CDR2 is SVGEGT. The CDR3 loop spans 14 amino acids. The CDR3 bases are TGTGCCAGCAGTTACTCGAGGGGGACCTGGGAGCAGTACTTC. It encodes CASSYSRGTWEQYF.

The chain links TRBV5-8 to TRBJ1-5; D remains unclear. Germline V CDR1 and CDR2: SGHTS, YDEGEE. The CDR3 has 15 amino acids. Trimming removed 3 bases from V and 3 bases from J, with 13 bases in between. The CDR3 sequence: CASSSERTVNQPQHF. Here the CDR3 DNA reads TGTGCCAGCAGCTCCGAGCGCACAGTCAATCAGCCCCAGCATTTT.

The rearrangement joins TRBV10-3 to TRBJ2-1; 8 bases are shared with TRBD2. The germline V gene encodes CDR1 ENHRY and CDR2 SYGVKD. The trim removed 0 bases at V and 4 bases at J, leaving 5 bases unmatched. The CDR3 consists of 16 residues. The CDR3 region has the DNA TGTGCCATCAGTGAGTCCCAGCGGGGGCGTTACAATGAGCAGTTCTTC. It yields the protein CAISESQRGRYNEQFF.

CDR3 sequence reads: CASSPTRAGTDTQYF. CDR3 coding DNA: TGTGCCAGCAGTCCAACTAGGGCGGGCACAGATACGCAGTATTTT. This sequence joins TRBV7-9 and TRBJ2-3; tentatively, D is TRBD2 (5 bases). V lost 6 bases, J lost 1 base, and 14 bases lay in between. Germline V lookup: CDR1 SEHNR, CDR2 FQNEAQ (reference sequence). This CDR3 contains 15 residues.

This clone came up once. The chain couples TRBV6-6 to TRBJ2-7, with D perhaps matching TRBD2 (6 bases). V lost 6 bases and J lost 2, with 14 bases in between. The length of the CDR3 is 14 residues. Germline loops: CDR1 MNHNY, CDR2 SVGAGI (reference sequence). CDR3 amino acids: CASRSGSLTYEQYF. The DNA of the CDR3 is TGTGCCAGCAGGAGCGGGTCGTTAACCTACGAGCAGTACTTC.